One and the same sample provided the 10 T cell receptor beta chains below, sequenced in a study of blood T cell repertoires in COVID-19. Assay used: immunoSEQ multiplex PCR; TCRdb lists only in-frame clones, some missing. The data contain about 93,000 clones, around 90% of them singletons. The material sequenced was peripheral blood. These receptor sequences come from a man aged 45-65 years with acute or convalescent COVID-19.

The chain employs TRBV19 and TRBJ1-2; D not resolved. This CDR3 is built from 14 residues. Trimming cost V 1 base and J 8 bases, with 14 bases left between them. From germline, CDR1 is LNHDA and CDR2 SQIVND (reference sequence). The CDR3 DNA sequence: TGTGCCAGTAGTATAGGACTGCTCGGGAAGGGCTACACCTTC. Amino acids: CASSIGLLGKGYTF. Full variable domain (remainder filled in from reference TRBV19 and TRBJ1-2): DGGITQSPKYLFRKEGQNVTLSCEQNLNHDAMYWYRQDPGQGLRLIYYSQIVNDFQKGDIAEGYSVSREKKESFPLTVTSAQKNPTAFYLCASSIGLLGKGYTFGSGTRLTVV.

CDR3 sequence reads: CASSELDLEETQYF. Here the CDR3 DNA reads TGTGCCAGCAGTGAACTGGATCTAGAAGAGACCCAGTACTTC. The chain employs TRBV6-1 and TRBJ2-5; D is unresolved. The V gene lost 2 bases and the J gene lost 3 bases, with 10 bases spanning the gap. In germline, CDR1 is MNHNS, CDR2 SASEGT. The CDR3 covers 14 residues.

V is TRBV29-1 and J is TRBJ2-3; the match to TRBD2 covers 9 bases. CDR3 length equals 16 residues. Germline CDR1 and CDR2: SQVTM and ANQGSEA. J lost 5 bases, V lost 3 bases, and 12 bases had no gene match. Here the CDR3 reads CSVDTARGGREDTQYF. CDR3 sequence (DNA): TGCAGCGTTGATACCGCACGGGGCGGGAGGGAAGATACGCAGTATTTT.

The gene calls are TRBV6-5 and TRBJ2-5; D is unclear. This CDR3 contains 14 residues. The V gene lost 2 bases and the J gene lost 4 bases, with 11 bases spanning the gap. Per the germline V gene, CDR1 is MNHEY and CDR2 is SVGAGI. CDR3 sequence: CASSYIHTRETQYF. For the CDR3, the DNA is TGTGCCAGCAGTTACATCCATACTCGAGAGACCCAGTACTTC.

This chain joins TRBV7-9 and TRBJ1-1, with 9 nucleotides matching TRBD1. Germline V gene data show CDR1 as SEHNR and CDR2 as FQNEAQ (reference sequence). The J segment lost 5 bases and the V segment lost 1 base, leaving 11 bases of the junction unmatched. This CDR3 is built from 17 residues. The DNA for the CDR3 is TGTGCCAGCAGCTTAGTGGGGGACAGGGATCGTGAGACTGAAGCTTTCTTT. This encodes CASSLVGDRDRETEAFF.

A single count supports this clone. V gene TRBV11-2 combines with J gene TRBJ2-7; 8 bases agree with TRBD1. The CDR3 totals 15 residues. With V trimmed by 5 bases and J by 4 bases, 10 bases remained unmatched. Germline CDR1 is SGHAT and CDR2 is FQNNGV. CDR3 loop: CASSRQGTASYEQYV. CDR3 bases: TGTGCCAGCAGCCGACAGGGGACGGCAAGTTACGAGCAGTACGTC.

The rearrangement joins TRBV2 to TRBJ2-7, with 12 bases identical to TRBD2. V shed 8 bases, J shed 9 bases, and the junction held 17 bases outside the gene matches. The germline V gene has CDR1 SNHLY and CDR2 FYNNEI. There are 16 residues in the CDR3. In DNA form, the CDR3 reads TGTGCCAGCTCCTCCGGGAGACTAGCGGGAGAAGAGGCGCAGTACTTC. Translating it yields CASSSGRLAGEEAQYF.

V and J are TRBV19 and TRBJ1-5; 11 nucleotides match TRBD1. Germline trimming cut 11 bases from V and 7 bases from J; bases unmatched to any gene: 7. There are 13 residues in the CDR3. Germline V gene data show CDR1 as LNHDA and CDR2 as SQIVND (reference sequence). The CDR3 loop is CAVGQGARQPQHF. The CDR3 DNA reads TGTGCCGTAGGACAGGGGGCCAGGCAGCCCCAGCATTTT.

The chain joins TRBV5-6 to TRBJ2-3, with D maybe TRBD2 (5 bases). V lost 2 bases to trimming and J lost 2 bases, with 9 bases between them. This CDR3 contains 14 residues. Germline values: CDR1 SGHDT, CDR2 YYEEEE. The DNA of the CDR3 is TGTGCCAGCAGCTTAGCTAGCCACACAGATACGCAGTATTTT. This codes for CASSLASHTDTQYF.

The gene calls are TRBV6-1 and TRBJ1-2; 12 bases fit TRBD1. The CDR3 is 15 amino acids. Trimming removed 3 bases from V and 4 bases from J; junction bases left unmatched: 3. From germline, CDR1 is MNHNS and CDR2 SASEGT. CDR3 nucleotide sequence: TGTGCCAGCAGTGAGGGGACAGGGGGCTCCTATGGCTACACCTTC. Protein: CASSEGTGGSYGYTF.